Sequencing of this TCR beta chain was carried out in a study of T cells in Graves' hyperthyroidism and ophthalmopathy. In regard to this clonotype: The antigen is not known. This may arise from a read error, as a much more abundant clone is one base away.

Researchers took RNA transcripts and amplified the TCR beta CDR3 regions from them. The study used the HTBI primer set for a first-round RT-PCR of the TCR CDR3. TCRdb re-called the multiplex PCR reads with MiXCR, one entry per CDR3 protein. Of some 440,000 distinct CDR3 sequences in the sample, less than 20% are singletons; the top ten hold approximately 7.5%. Study findings and constraints: Blood also carried most thyroid clonotypes expanded above 0.001.

CDR3 length: 14 amino acids. The V and J ends lost 6 bases and 2 bases respectively, with 14 bases between them. The germline V gene has CDR1 MNHEY and CDR2 SVGEGT. Patients aged 18 to 65 had newly diagnosed hyperthyroidism lasting under 2 months. Source material: blood. The V and J genes are TRBV6-2 or TRBV6-3 and TRBJ2-7, with unresolved D. The clonotype comes from a woman aged 18-30 years with Graves' hyperthyroidism. Here the CDR3 reads CASRRRGIPYEQYF. Here the CDR3 DNA reads TGTGCCAGCAGGAGACGAGGAATCCCCTACGAGCAGTACTTC.